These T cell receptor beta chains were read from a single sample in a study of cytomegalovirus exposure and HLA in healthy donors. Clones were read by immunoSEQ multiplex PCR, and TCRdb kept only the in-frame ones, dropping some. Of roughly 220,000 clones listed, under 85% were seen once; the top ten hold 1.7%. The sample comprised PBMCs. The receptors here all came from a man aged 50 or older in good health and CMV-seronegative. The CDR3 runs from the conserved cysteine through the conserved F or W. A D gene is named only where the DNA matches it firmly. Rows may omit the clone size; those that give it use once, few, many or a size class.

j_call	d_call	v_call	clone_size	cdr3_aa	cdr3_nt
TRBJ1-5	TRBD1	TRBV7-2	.	CASSPRTGYQPQHF	TGTGCCAGCAGCCCCCGGACAGGCTATCAGCCCCAGCATTTT
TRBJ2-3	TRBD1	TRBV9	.	CASSDRDRDLADTQYF	TGTGCCAGCAGCGACCGGGACAGGGACTTGGCGGATACGCAGTATTTT
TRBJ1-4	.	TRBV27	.	CASSFQRGRYEKLFF	TGTGCCAGCAGTTTCCAGAGGGGGAGATATGAAAAACTGTTTTTT
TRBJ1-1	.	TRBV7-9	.	CASDRGSTEAFF	TGTGCCAGCGACCGGGGGAGCACTGAAGCTTTCTTT
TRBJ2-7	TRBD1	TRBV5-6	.	CASSARQGFSYEQYF	TGTGCCAGCAGCGCAAGACAGGGTTTCTCCTACGAGCAGTACTTC
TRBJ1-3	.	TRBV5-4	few	CASSNGQSSGNTIYF	TGTGCCAGCAGCAACGGACAGAGCTCTGGAAACACCATATATTTT
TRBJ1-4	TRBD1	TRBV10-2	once	CASSGLGGQTNEKLFF	TGCGCCAGCAGTGGTTTGGGGGGACAGACTAATGAAAAACTGTTTTTT
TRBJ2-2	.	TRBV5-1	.	CASSLEGLVTGELFF	TGCGCCAGCAGCTTGGAGGGACTGGTCACCGGGGAGCTGTTTTTT
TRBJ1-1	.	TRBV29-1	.	CSVAGLMNTEAFF	TGCAGCGTGGCGGGACTCATGAACACTGAAGCTTTCTTT
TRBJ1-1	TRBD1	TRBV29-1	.	CSVEQQGGTEAFF	TGCAGCGTTGAACAACAGGGGGGCACTGAAGCTTTCTTT
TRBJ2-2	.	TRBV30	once	CAWSTTQNLRTGELFF	TGTGCCTGGAGTACCACGCAGAACCTGAGGACCGGGGAGCTGTTTTTT
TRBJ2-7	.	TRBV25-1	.	CASSGPIQGGGYEQYF	TGTGCCAGCAGTGGTCCCATCCAGGGGGGTGGATACGAGCAGTACTTC
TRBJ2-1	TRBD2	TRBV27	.	CASSFQSGRASEQFF	TGTGCCAGCAGTTTTCAGTCCGGGAGGGCCAGTGAGCAGTTCTTC
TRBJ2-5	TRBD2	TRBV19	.	CASSTGLAEIFQETQYF	TGTGCCAGTAGTACCGGACTAGCCGAGATTTTCCAAGAGACCCAGTACTTC
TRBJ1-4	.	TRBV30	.	CAWSPPMANEKLFF	TGTGCCTGGAGTCCACCGATGGCCAATGAAAAACTGTTTTTT
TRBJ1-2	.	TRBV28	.	CASSVQVTPRYGYTF	TGTGCCAGCAGTGTACAGGTCACCCCTAGGTATGGCTACACCTTC
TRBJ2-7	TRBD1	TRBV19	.	CATRGQGSSQQYF	TGTGCCACCAGGGGACAGGGGAGCAGTCAGCAGTACTTC
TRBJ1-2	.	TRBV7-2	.	CASSLAGVPNYGYTF	TGTGCCAGCAGCTTGGCAGGGGTGCCCAACTATGGCTACACCTTC
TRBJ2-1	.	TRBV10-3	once	CASGTSNEQFF	TGTGCCTCCGGGACTTCCAATGAGCAGTTCTTC
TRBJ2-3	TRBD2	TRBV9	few	CASSSGRLAGTDTQYF	TGTGCCAGCAGCTCCGGGCGGCTAGCGGGCACAGATACGCAGTATTTT
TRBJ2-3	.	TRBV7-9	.	CASSWWGGGASTDTQYF	TGTGCCAGCAGCTGGTGGGGGGGCGGGGCAAGCACAGATACGCAGTATTTT
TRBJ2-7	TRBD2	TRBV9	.	CASSEGLADTYEQYF	TGTGCCAGCAGCGAAGGACTAGCGGACACCTACGAGCAGTACTTC
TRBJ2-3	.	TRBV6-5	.	CASSYSNFVDTQYF	TGTGCCAGCAGTTACTCGAACTTCGTAGATACGCAGTATTTT
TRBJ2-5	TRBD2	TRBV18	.	CASSPPDSGRVRETQYF	TGTGCCAGCTCACCACCGGATAGCGGGAGGGTCCGAGAGACCCAGTACTTC
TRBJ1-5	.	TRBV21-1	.	CASSKDGEAQHF	TGTGCCAGCAGCAAAGATGGGGAGGCCCAGCATTTT
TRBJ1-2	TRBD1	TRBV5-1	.	CASSFGTGTIFYGYTF	TGCGCCAGCAGCTTTGGGACAGGGACCATTTTCTATGGCTACACCTTC
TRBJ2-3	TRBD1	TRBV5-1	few	CASSFTGQGPDTQYF	TGCGCCAGCAGCTTTACGGGACAGGGACCAGATACGCAGTATTTT
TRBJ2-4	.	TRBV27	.	CASSTQDRRGNKNIQYF	TGTGCCAGCAGTACACAGGACCGCAGGGGAAACAAAAACATTCAGTACTTC
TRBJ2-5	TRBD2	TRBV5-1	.	CASSPLAGGPETQYF	TGCGCCAGCAGCCCTTTAGCGGGAGGGCCAGAGACCCAGTACTTC
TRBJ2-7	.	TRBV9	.	CASSVEGGGYEQYF	TGTGCCAGCAGCGTAGAAGGGGGTGGCTACGAGCAGTACTTC
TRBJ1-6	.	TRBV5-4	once	CASSLVAGGKDNSPLHF	TGTGCCAGCAGCTTGGTGGCGGGGGGGAAAGATAATTCACCCCTCCACTTT
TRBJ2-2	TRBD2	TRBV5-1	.	CASSLVQREDDTGELFF	TGCGCCAGCAGCTTGGTCCAGCGGGAGGACGACACCGGGGAGCTGTTTTTT